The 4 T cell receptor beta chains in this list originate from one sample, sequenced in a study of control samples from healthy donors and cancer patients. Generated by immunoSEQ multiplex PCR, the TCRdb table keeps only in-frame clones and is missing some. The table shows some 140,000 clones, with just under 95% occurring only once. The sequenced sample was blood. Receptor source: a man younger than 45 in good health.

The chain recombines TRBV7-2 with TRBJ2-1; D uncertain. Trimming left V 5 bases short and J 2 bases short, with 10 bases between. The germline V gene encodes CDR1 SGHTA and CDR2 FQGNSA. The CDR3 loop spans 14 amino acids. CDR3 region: CASSPVAAYNEQFF. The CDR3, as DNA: TGTGCCAGCAGCCCAGTCGCGGCCTACAATGAGCAGTTCTTC.

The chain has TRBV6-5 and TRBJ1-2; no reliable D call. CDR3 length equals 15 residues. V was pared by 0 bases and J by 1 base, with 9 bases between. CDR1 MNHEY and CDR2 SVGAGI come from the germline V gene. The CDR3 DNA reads TGTGCCAGCAGTTACTCGAGAGCTCATAACTATGGCTACACCTTC. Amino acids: CASSYSRAHNYGYTF.

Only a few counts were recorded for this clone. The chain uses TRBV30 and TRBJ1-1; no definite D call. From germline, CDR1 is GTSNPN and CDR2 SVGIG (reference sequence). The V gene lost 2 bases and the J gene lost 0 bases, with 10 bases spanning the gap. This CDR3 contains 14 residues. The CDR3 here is CAWSMVSMNTEAFF. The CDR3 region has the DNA TGTGCCTGGAGTATGGTATCAATGAACACTGAAGCTTTCTTT.

In DNA, the CDR3 is TGTGCCAGTGGGGGTCAGATAATCTCCTACGAGCAGTACTTC. It yields the protein CASGGQIISYEQYF. The V call is TRBV5-8, the J call TRBJ2-7; D possibly uses TRBD1 or TRBD2 (5 bases each). V lost 8 bases, J lost 0 bases, and 15 bases lay in between. CDR1 SGHTS and CDR2 YDEGEE come from the germline V gene. The CDR3 sequence is 14 residues long.